This T cell receptor beta chain derives from a study of radiation and T cells in renal cell carcinoma. Study results and limitations: No pretreatment tumor biopsies were available for baseline clonotypes. Top tumor clonotypes rose in blood 2 weeks post-radiation, then contracted.

Clones were read by immunoSEQ multiplex PCR, and TCRdb kept only the in-frame ones, dropping some. The sample lists about 140,000 clones, less than 90% occurring once. The CDR3 contains 15 residues. V was trimmed by 3 bases and J by 0 bases, leaving 10 bases between them. From germline, CDR1 is SGDLS and CDR2 YYNGEE. In this sample, this clone turned up a few times. Its antigen remains unknown. The time point here: baseline pretreatment blood. The sample's treatment: 15 Gy SBRT to primary tumor, nephrectomy 4 weeks later. This renal cell carcinoma was of the clear cell type. The chain couples TRBV9 to TRBJ1-5, with a tentative D call TRBD1 (5 bases). The TCR sequence derives from a woman in her forties or fifties with renal cell carcinoma. The material sequenced was blood, taken from a patient whose treatment included radiotherapy and nephrectomy. CDR3 coding DNA: TGTGCCAGCAGCGCCACAGGAACTAGCAATCAGCCCCAGCATTTT. The encoded protein is CASSATGTSNQPQHF. The entire variable domain, with the rest obtained from reference TRBV9 and TRBJ1-5, is as follows: DSGVTQTPKHLITATGQRVTLRCSPRSGDLSVYWYQQSLDQGLQFLIQYYNGEERAKGNILERFSAQQFPDLHSELNLSSLELGDSALYFCASSATGTSNQPQHFGDGTRLSIL.